These T cell receptor beta chains were read from a single sample in a study of shared clonotypes between healthy human individuals. Assay: immunoSEQ multiplex PCR; the TCRdb copy retains only in-frame clones and omits some. Counted here are around 1,100,000 clones, roughly 77% occurring once; the ten biggest clones make up more than 0.85%. Sequenced: memory CD4+ T cells from PBMCs. Receptors were obtained from a man younger than 35 in good health. Some clones in this sample may be carry-over from other donors' samples. CDR3s include the opening cysteine and the closing phenylalanine or tryptophan. D genes are given only for firm matches. Where a row states a size, it is once, few, many or the class of an expanded clone; other rows omit it.

j_call clone_size d_call cdr3_length v_call cdr3_aa cdr3_nt
TRBJ1-3 - - 16 TRBV4-1 CASSQDHRSPGNTIYF TGCGCCAGCAGCCAAGATCATAGAAGTCCCGGAAACACCATATATTTT
TRBJ2-7 - - 12 TRBV7-6 CASSYQGFEQYF TGTGCCAGCAGTTACCAGGGGTTCGAGCAGTACTTC
TRBJ2-1 - TRBD2 16 TRBV5-1 CASSLSGTPDQGEQFF TGCGCCAGCAGCTTGAGCGGGACCCCGGATCAGGGTGAGCAGTTCTTC
TRBJ2-1 - - 15 TRBV6-1 CASSERWDRGNEQFF TGTGCCAGCAGTGAAAGGTGGGATCGGGGGAATGAGCAGTTCTTC
TRBJ1-5 - - 15 TRBV10-2 CASSTGHHSNQPQHF TGCGCCAGCAGTACGGGACACCATAGCAATCAGCCCCAGCATTTT
TRBJ2-7 - - 14 TRBV7-9 CASGPRQSVYEQYF TGTGCCAGCGGTCCGAGACAATCCGTTTACGAGCAGTACTTC
TRBJ2-2 - TRBD2 21 TRBV7-8 CASSLSTRSGWREANTGELFF TGTGCCAGCAGCTTATCTACCCGGTCGGGTTGGCGGGAGGCGAACACCGGGGAGCTGTTTTTT
TRBJ1-3 - TRBD1 15 TRBV5-1 CASSAGDSSGNTIYF TGCGCCAGCAGCGCCGGGGACAGCTCTGGAAACACCATATATTTT
TRBJ2-2 once - 13 TRBV7-9 CASSYRATGELFF TGTGCCAGCAGCTACAGGGCCACCGGGGAGCTGTTTTTT
TRBJ2-5 - - 13 TRBV4-1 CASSQDAQETQYF TGCGCCAGCAGCCAAGATGCCCAAGAGACCCAGTACTTC
TRBJ2-7 - TRBD2 15 TRBV6-5 CASSRLAGGPYEQYF TGTGCCAGCAGCCGACTAGCGGGAGGGCCTTACGAGCAGTACTTC
TRBJ2-7 - TRBD2 15 TRBV7-2 CASSSATSSAGEQYF TGTGCCAGCAGCTCCGCGACTAGCTCTGCCGGGGAGCAGTACTTC
TRBJ2-5 - - 17 TRBV7-2 CASSFRQVSWGQETQYF TGTGCCAGCAGCTTTCGGCAGGTGTCCTGGGGACAAGAGACCCAGTACTTC
TRBJ1-5 - - 16 TRBV18 CASSRGLGGSNQPQHF TGTGCCAGCTCACGGGGTCTAGGAGGAAGCAATCAGCCCCAGCATTTT
TRBJ2-3 - - 15 TRBV5-1 CASSLRQRSTDTQYF TGCGCCAGCAGCTTGCGGCAACGTAGCACAGATACGCAGTATTTT
TRBJ1-4 - - 14 TRBV25-1 CASSRTGNNEKLFF TGTGCCAGCAGTCGGACGGGAAACAATGAAAAACTGTTTTTT
TRBJ2-1 - TRBD2 14 TRBV19 CASGTSGTYNEQFF TGTGCCAGCGGAACTAGCGGGACTTACAATGAGCAGTTCTTC
TRBJ1-1 - - 12 TRBV9 CASSVGSGEAFF TGTGCCAGCAGCGTAGGGAGTGGGGAAGCTTTCTTT
TRBJ1-1 - TRBD1 16 TRBV6-6 CASSANPGQGNTEAFF TGTGCCAGCAGCGCGAATCCGGGACAGGGGAACACTGAAGCTTTCTTT
TRBJ1-2 - TRBD1 13 TRBV6-5 CASRQGKLYGYTF TGTGCCAGTCGACAGGGGAAACTCTATGGCTACACCTTC
TRBJ2-7 - - 15 TRBV28 CASSPRGGVTYEQYF TGTGCCAGCAGTCCCCGCGGAGGGGTAACCTACGAGCAGTACTTC
TRBJ2-7 - - 14 TRBV7-2 CASSLGDGSYEQYF TGTGCCAGCAGCTTAGGTGACGGATCCTACGAGCAGTACTTC
TRBJ1-2 - - 13 TRBV7-2 CASSLGTTYGYTF TGTGCCAGCAGCTTAGGGACAACTTATGGCTACACCTTC
TRBJ1-5 once TRBD1 15 TRBV2 CASSTGVRGNQPQHF TGTGCCAGCAGTACAGGGGTAAGGGGCAATCAGCCCCAGCATTTT
TRBJ2-3 few - 15 TRBV7-9 CASSFSSLRTDTQYF TGTGCCAGCAGCTTCAGTTCTTTGCGGACAGATACGCAGTATTTT
TRBJ1-2 - - 14 TRBV5-1 CASSLDLGNYGYTF TGCGCCAGCAGCTTGGATTTAGGGAACTATGGCTACACCTTC
TRBJ1-2 - - 14 TRBV28 CASGRVPPNYGYTF TGTGCCAGCGGCAGGGTCCCCCCTAACTATGGCTACACCTTC
TRBJ2-1 - - 15 TRBV6-5 CASSYRSGKYNEQFF TGTGCCAGCAGTTACAGGTCGGGAAAGTACAATGAGCAGTTCTTC
TRBJ2-5 - TRBD1 16 TRBV7-2 CASSLRGTGGGETQYF TGTGCCAGCAGCTTAAGAGGGACAGGGGGCGGAGAGACCCAGTACTTC
TRBJ2-3 - - 14 TRBV2 CASSPGRSTDTQYF TGTGCCAGCAGTCCGGGACGGTCCACAGATACGCAGTATTTT
TRBJ2-7 - - 16 TRBV6-1 CASSESGGREGYEQYF TGTGCCAGCAGTGAATCCGGGGGCAGGGAGGGCTACGAGCAGTACTTC
TRBJ2-5 once TRBD2 15 TRBV6-1 CASSARTSGRETQYF TGTGCCAGCAGTGCCCGGACTAGCGGGAGGGAGACCCAGTACTTC
TRBJ2-7 - TRBD2 14 TRBV27 CASSFKAGSIEQYF TGTGCCAGCAGTTTCAAAGCGGGGTCCATCGAGCAGTACTTC
TRBJ2-1 - TRBD1 16 TRBV19 CASRPSGTGGFNEQFF TGTGCCAGTAGGCCCTCCGGGACAGGGGGTTTCAATGAGCAGTTCTTC
TRBJ1-6 - - 15 TRBV30 CAWSPTPRGNSPLHF TGTGCCTGGAGCCCAACTCCGAGGGGAAATTCACCCCTCCACTTT
TRBJ2-4 - - 13 TRBV29-1 CSVSGSQNGIQYF TGCAGCGTTTCTGGGTCCCAAAACGGCATTCAGTACTTC
TRBJ2-3 few - 12 TRBV28 CASSLPGDTQYF TGTGCCAGCAGTTTGCCCGGAGATACGCAGTATTTT
TRBJ2-3 - TRBD2 16 TRBV4-3 CASSQDLAGGSDTQYF TGCGCCAGCAGCCAAGATCTTGCGGGAGGTTCAGATACGCAGTATTTT